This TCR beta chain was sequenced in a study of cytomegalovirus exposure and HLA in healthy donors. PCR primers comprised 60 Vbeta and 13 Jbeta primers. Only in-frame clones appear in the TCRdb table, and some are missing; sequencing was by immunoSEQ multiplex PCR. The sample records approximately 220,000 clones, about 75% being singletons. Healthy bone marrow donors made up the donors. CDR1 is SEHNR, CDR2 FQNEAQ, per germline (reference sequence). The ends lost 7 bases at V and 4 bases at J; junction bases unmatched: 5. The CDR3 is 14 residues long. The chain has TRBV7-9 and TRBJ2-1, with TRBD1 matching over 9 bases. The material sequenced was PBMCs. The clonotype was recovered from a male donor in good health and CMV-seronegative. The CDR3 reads CASKGQGSYNEQFF. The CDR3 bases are TGTGCCAGCAAGGGACAGGGCTCTTACAATGAGCAGTTCTTC.